The sequence of this TCR beta chain was determined in a study of cytomegalovirus exposure and HLA in healthy donors. This cohort consisted of healthy bone marrow donors. The study, taken as a whole, reports: Reportedly, diagnosis of cytomegalovirus status by the classifier showed high specificity and sensitivity. From TCR beta sequences, most subjects' HLA-A and HLA-B alleles were reportedly predicted accurately.

Amplification used 60 Vbeta primers and 13 Jbeta primers. Clones were read by immunoSEQ multiplex PCR, and TCRdb kept only the in-frame ones, dropping some. The data hold tens of thousands of clones, with over 70% observed a single time. CDR1 MGHDK and CDR2 SYGVNS come from the germline V gene. The CDR3 runs 14 residues. Trimming cost V 2 bases and J 9 bases, with 16 bases left between them. Concerning this clone: Its target is unknown.

The chain is built from TRBV25-1 and TRBJ1-1; D not certain. This receptor was identified in a girl aged 2 to 9 in good health and CMV-seropositive. Source material: PBMCs. CDR3 coding DNA: TGTGCCAGCAGTGAAGCGGGAGTAGCGAAAAAAGCTTTCTTT. It specifies CASSEAGVAKKAFF. Drawing the rest from reference TRBV25-1 and TRBJ1-1, the complete variable domain is EADIYQTPRYLVIGTGKKITLECSQTMGHDKMYWYQQDPGMELHLIHYSYGVNSTEKGDLSSESTVSRIRTEHFPLTLESARPSHTSQYLCASSEAGVAKKAFFGQGTRLTVV.